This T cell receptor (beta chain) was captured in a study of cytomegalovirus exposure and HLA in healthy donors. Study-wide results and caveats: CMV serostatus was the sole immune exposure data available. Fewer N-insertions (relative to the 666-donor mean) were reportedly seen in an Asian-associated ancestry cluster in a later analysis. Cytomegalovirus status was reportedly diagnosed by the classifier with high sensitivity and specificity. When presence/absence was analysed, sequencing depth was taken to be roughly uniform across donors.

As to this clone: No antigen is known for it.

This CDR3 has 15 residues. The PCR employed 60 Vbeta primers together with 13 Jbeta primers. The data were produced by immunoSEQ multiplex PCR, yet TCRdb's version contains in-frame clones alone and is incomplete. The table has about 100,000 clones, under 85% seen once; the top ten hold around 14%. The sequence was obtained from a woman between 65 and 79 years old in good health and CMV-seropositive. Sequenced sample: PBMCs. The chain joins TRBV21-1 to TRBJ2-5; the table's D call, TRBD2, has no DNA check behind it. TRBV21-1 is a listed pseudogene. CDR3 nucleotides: TGTGCCAGCACCCACCAGGCAGGGGAGGGGGAGACCCAGTACTTC. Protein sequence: CASTHQAGEGETQYF.